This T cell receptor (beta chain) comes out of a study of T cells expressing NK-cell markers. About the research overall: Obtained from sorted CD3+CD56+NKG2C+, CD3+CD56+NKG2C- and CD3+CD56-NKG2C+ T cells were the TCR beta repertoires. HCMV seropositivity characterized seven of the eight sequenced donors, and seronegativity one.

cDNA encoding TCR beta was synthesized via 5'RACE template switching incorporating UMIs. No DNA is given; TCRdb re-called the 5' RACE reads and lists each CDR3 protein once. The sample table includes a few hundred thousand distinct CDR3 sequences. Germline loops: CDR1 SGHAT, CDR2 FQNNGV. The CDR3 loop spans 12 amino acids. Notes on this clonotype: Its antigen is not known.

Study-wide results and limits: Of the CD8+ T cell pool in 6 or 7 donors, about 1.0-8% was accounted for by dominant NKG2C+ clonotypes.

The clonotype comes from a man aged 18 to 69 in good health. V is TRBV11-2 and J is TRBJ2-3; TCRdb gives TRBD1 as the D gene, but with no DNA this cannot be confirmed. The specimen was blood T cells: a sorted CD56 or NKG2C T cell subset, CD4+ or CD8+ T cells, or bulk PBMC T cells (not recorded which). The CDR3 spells CASSSGGGTQYF.